These 29 T cell receptor beta chains were sequenced from one sample in a study of T cells after yellow fever vaccination (dated by TCRdb to the late 2010s). The method behind the library was 5' RACE. TCRdb records Illumina HiSeq 2500 as the sequencer. TCRdb took the public reads, trimmed them with fastp at Q25, ran MiXCR for clone calling and kept in-frame beta chains. Rows are unified per CDR3 protein, each entry keeping the most common DNA and genes. The sample yields more than 250,000 distinct CDR3 sequences; around 6.8% were counted once. In total, the top ten clones hold 15% to 20% of the sample. The treatment or condition label, read with the paper, signifies: live attenuated yellow fever vaccine strain. Source: PBMCs, taken about 41 days after the first yellow fever vaccination. Receptors were obtained from a man aged 18-30 years who received the YFV17D yellow fever vaccine.

The chain recombines TRBV15 with TRBJ2-1; 9 bases line up with TRBD2. Looked up from germline, CDR1 is LNHNV and CDR2 is YYDKDF (reference sequence). J lost 3 bases, V lost 5 bases, and 8 bases had no gene match. This CDR3 region has 16 residues. DNA for the CDR3: TGTGCCACCAGCGGATCCGGGACTAGCATCTACAATGAGCAGTTCTTC. Amino acid sequence: CATSGSGTSIYNEQFF.

The rearrangement links TRBV5-1 to TRBJ2-2; D is ambiguous. The V end was cut by 3 bases, the J end by 0 bases, with 15 bases between. Looked up from germline, CDR1 is SGHRS and CDR2 is YFSETQ. The CDR3 contains 17 residues. CDR3 sequence (DNA): TGCGCCAGCAGCTACCCAAACACCAGCGCGAACACCGGGGAGCTGTTTTTT. Translated: CASSYPNTSANTGELFF.

This clonotype was counted only a few times. The chain has TRBV7-8 and TRBJ2-6; D is perhaps TRBD1 (6 bases). The V gene's germline CDR1 is SGHVS and CDR2 FQNEAQ. V was trimmed by 4 bases and J by 0 bases, leaving 10 bases between them. This CDR3 is 16 amino acids long. CDR3 amino acids: CASSSGQISGANVLTF. The CDR3 DNA follows: TGTGCCAGCAGCTCTGGACAGATCTCTGGGGCCAACGTCCTGACTTTC.

This clonotype has at least ten counts. The chain uses TRBV12-3 or TRBV12-4 and TRBJ1-5; D gene uncertain. The CDR3 is made up of 15 amino acids. Deletions cut 2 bases from V and 1 base from J, with 9 bases between. CDR3 sequence reads: CASSLRSASNQPQHF. CDR3 sequence (DNA): TGTGCCAGCAGTTTACGGTCAGCCAGCAATCAGCCCCAGCATTTT.

This clonotype was detected only a few times. This chain links TRBV30 with TRBJ1-2; TRBD1 is a possible D gene (6 bases). V was clipped by 4 bases and J by 8 bases, with 17 bases between them. The CDR3 is 13 amino acids. Germline V gene sequence: CDR1 GTSNPN, CDR2 SVGIG (reference sequence). DNA for the CDR3: TGTGCCTGGACAGGCAGGGGACTTAGGGGCTACACCTTC. This encodes CAWTGRGLRGYTF. Supplemented by reference TRBV30 and TRBJ1-2, the full variable domain reads SQTIHQWPATLVQPVGSPLSLECTVEGTSNPNLYWYRQAAGRGLQLLFYSVGIGQISSEVPQNLSASRPQDRQFILSSKKLLLSDSGFYLCAWTGRGLRGYTFGSGTRLTVV.

This clonotype appeared a few times. The J gene is TRBJ2-7, the V gene TRBV4-1; 9 bases agree with TRBD1. Trimming took 0 bases from V and 1 from J; bases not matched to a gene: 7. The CDR3 consists of 17 residues. Germline V gives CDR1 MGHRA, CDR2 YSYEKL. The CDR3 DNA is TGCGCCAGCAGCCAAGAGTTGGCGACAGGGGGTTCCTACGAGCAGTACTTC. As protein: CASSQELATGGSYEQYF.

This clonotype was detected a few times. This chain connects TRBV7-6 to TRBJ2-3; D assignment may be TRBD1 or TRBD2 (6 bases each). V was clipped by 5 bases and J by 4 bases, with 16 bases between them. Germline CDR1 is SGHVS and CDR2 is FNYEAQ. This CDR3 has 15 residues. The CDR3: CASSLTGSGADTQYF. The CDR3 nucleotides read TGTGCCAGCAGCCTCACAGGGTCGGGGGCAGATACGCAGTATTTT.

This rearrangement joins TRBV7-2 to TRBJ1-3, with TRBD1 identical over 7 bases. Germline CDR1 is SGHTA and CDR2 is FQGNSA. Trimming at V came to 3 bases and at J to 10 bases, leaving 9 bases not matched to a gene. The CDR3 contains 14 residues. The CDR3 region has the DNA TGTGCCAGCAGCTTTGTTGGCAGGGGGGAAACCATATATTTT. This encodes CASSFVGRGETIYF. The full variable domain, rest sourced from reference TRBV7-2 and TRBJ1-3, is GAGVSQSPSNKVTEKGKDVELRCDPISGHTALYWYRQSLGQGLEFLIYFQGNSAPDKSGLPSDRFSAERTGGSVSTLTIQRTQQEDSAVYLCASSFVGRGETIYFGEGSWLTVV.

This clonotype was seen a handful of times. The chain has TRBV12-3 or TRBV12-4 and TRBJ1-2; no clear D gene. The CDR3 is made up of 16 amino acids. V was trimmed by 7 bases and J by 7 bases, leaving 25 bases between them. The DNA of the CDR3 is TGTGCCAGCATTTACGGGTCCCGTGAAAATCCGTTTGGCTACACCTTC. Translating it yields CASIYGSRENPFGYTF.

This clonotype was seen a few times. The rearrangement uses TRBV12-3 or TRBV12-4 and TRBJ1-2; the D gene is possibly TRBD1 (6 bases). CDR3 length equals 12 residues. Trimming left V 2 bases short and J 7 bases short, with 8 bases between. CDR3 DNA: TGTGCCAGCAGTTTATGGGGGGCTGGCTACACCTTC. Amino acid sequence: CASSLWGAGYTF.

This clonotype was recorded a few times. This chain joins TRBV12-3 or TRBV12-4 and TRBJ1-6; 8 nucleotides line up with TRBD1. The CDR3 consists of 17 residues. V trimming: 3 bases; J trimming: 4 bases; junction bases outside the gene matches: 8. CDR3 in DNA: TGTGCCAGCAGTTTTCTACAGGGGGGAAATTATAATTCACCCCTCCACTTT. As protein: CASSFLQGGNYNSPLHF.

This rearrangement joins TRBV19 to TRBJ2-7; TRBD2 is a possible D gene (6 bases). Trimming pared 5 bases from V and 2 bases from J, leaving 10 bases between. Germline V gene lookup returns CDR1 LNHDA and CDR2 SQIVND (reference sequence). CDR3 length: 13 residues. The CDR3 sequence is CASSDREPYEQYF. In nucleotides, the CDR3 is TGTGCCAGTAGTGACCGGGAGCCCTACGAGCAGTACTTC. The variable domain in full, with the rest retrieved from reference TRBV19 and TRBJ2-7, is DGGITQSPKYLFRKEGQNVTLSCEQNLNHDAMYWYRQDPGQGLRLIYYSQIVNDFQKGDIAEGYSVSREKKESFPLTVTSAQKNPTAFYLCASSDREPYEQYFGPGTRLTVT.

This clonotype was found many times. The gene calls are TRBV18 and TRBJ2-6; D is perhaps TRBD2 (5 bases). Trimming cost V 1 base and J 2 bases, with 15 bases left between them. CDR1 is KGHSH, CDR2 LQKENI, per germline. This CDR3 has 18 amino acids. CDR3 bases: TGTGCCAGCTCACCACTGCTTCATGGAGGAGCTGGGGCCAACGTCCTGACTTTC. This sequence encodes CASSPLLHGGAGANVLTF.

The gene calls are TRBV9 and TRBJ2-7; the D gene is possibly TRBD1 (6 bases). The CDR3 contains 15 residues. V was trimmed by 2 bases and J by 6 bases, leaving 18 bases between them. Looked up from germline, CDR1 is SGDLS and CDR2 is YYNGEE. CDR3 nucleotides: TGTGCCAGCAGCGTGGAAGGACAGCTATATGGCGAGCAGTACTTC. Translated, it gives CASSVEGQLYGEQYF.

The chain employs TRBV10-3 and TRBJ2-2; D unclear. Germline-derived CDR1 and CDR2 are ENHRY and SYGVKD. V was shortened by 8 bases and J by 7 bases, with 20 bases between the two germline ends. The CDR3 contains 15 residues. The CDR3 loop is CAIGVGLALGGELFF. The CDR3 nucleotides read TGTGCCATCGGGGTCGGATTGGCATTGGGCGGGGAGCTGTTTTTT.

This clonotype was observed a few times. The chain combines TRBV7-9 with TRBJ2-3; TRBD1 matches 7 bases. V was clipped by 11 bases and J by 3 bases; unmatched bases: 5. Germline V gene sequence: CDR1 SEHNR, CDR2 FQNEAQ (reference sequence). The CDR3 length is 12 residues. CDR3: CARGGQTDTQYF. Written as DNA, the CDR3 is TGTGCCCGAGGGGGCCAGACAGATACGCAGTATTTT.

The chain recombines TRBV5-1 with TRBJ1-1, with D possibly TRBD1 on 6 matching bases. Per the germline V gene, CDR1 is SGHRS and CDR2 is YFSETQ. V was cut by 2 bases and J by 0 bases, with 14 bases left in between. This CDR3 is built from 16 residues. Here the CDR3 DNA reads TGCGCCAGCAGCTTTCTACCAGGGACAATGAACACTGAAGCTTTCTTT. Translating gives CASSFLPGTMNTEAFF.

This clonotype appeared many times. The chain links TRBV7-8 to TRBJ2-7, with TRBD1 as a possible D gene (5 bases). Per the germline V gene, CDR1 is SGHVS and CDR2 is FQNEAQ. The CDR3 spans 13 residues. Trimming shortened V by 4 bases and J by 4 bases, and 11 bases separated the two germline ends. The CDR3 loop reads CASSSPTAYEQYV. In DNA form, the CDR3 reads TGTGCCAGCAGCTCTCCGACAGCGTACGAGCAGTACGTC.

The rearrangement links TRBV4-1 to TRBJ1-1, with D possibly being TRBD1 (5 bases). The V end lost 1 base, the J end lost 3 bases, and 12 bases lay between the germline ends. The germline V gene encodes CDR1 MGHRA and CDR2 YSYEKL. CDR3 length: 15 amino acids. This chain's CDR3 is CASSQVSSGHTEAFF. The CDR3 DNA follows: TGCGCCAGCAGCCAAGTCTCTTCGGGGCACACTGAAGCTTTCTTT.

The chain employs TRBV6-1 and TRBJ1-1; maybe TRBD1 (5 bases). The CDR3 runs to 14 residues. Deletions cut 2 bases from V and 3 bases from J, with 10 bases between. Per germline, CDR1 MNHNS and CDR2 SASEGT. The CDR3 DNA follows: TGTGCCAGCAGTGAAATGTTGGGGGACACTGAAGCTTTCTTT. It encodes CASSEMLGDTEAFF.

This clonotype was counted many times. V and J are TRBV28 and TRBJ2-7; unclear D gene. Trimming removed 1 base at V and 6 bases at J, with 13 bases between. The germline CDR1 and CDR2 sequences are MDHEN and SYDVKM. The CDR3 totals 14 residues. CDR3 nucleotide sequence: TGTGCCAGCAGTTTATATGTACACTCGCGCGAGCAGTACGTC. Translated: CASSLYVHSREQYV.

The rearrangement links TRBV6-2 or TRBV6-3 to TRBJ2-1; 7 bases align to TRBD2. V shed 5 bases, J shed 4 bases, and the junction held 5 bases outside the gene matches. CDR3 length: 14 residues. Germline V gene data show CDR1 as MNHEY and CDR2 as SVGEGT. The CDR3 DNA is TGTGCCAGCAGTCAAGGCGGGAGATACAATGAGCAGTTCTTC. Its translation: CASSQGGRYNEQFF.

V is TRBV4-3 and J is TRBJ2-5, with D possibly TRBD1 on 5 matching bases. CDR3 size: 17 residues. Germline lookup yields CDR1 LGHNA and CDR2 YSLEER. V was pared by 2 bases and J by 5 bases, with 21 bases between. CDR3 amino acids: CASSQSGQGILFETQYF. The CDR3 nucleotides are TGCGCCAGCAGCCAAAGTGGTCAGGGTATCCTTTTCGAGACCCAGTACTTC.

Many counts were recorded for this clonotype. The V and J genes are TRBV11-2 and TRBJ1-2; maybe TRBD1 (6 bases). Trimming left V 5 bases short and J 6 bases short, with 13 bases between. The CDR3 is 13 amino acids. Looked up from germline, CDR1 is SGHAT and CDR2 is FQNNGV. This CDR3 is CASSQQGWDGYTF. The CDR3 bases are TGTGCCAGCAGCCAACAGGGTTGGGATGGCTACACCTTC. The full variable domain, in which reference TRBV11-2 and TRBJ1-2 provide the parts outside the CDR3, is EAGVAQSPRYKIIEKRQSVAFWCNPISGHATLYWYQQILGQGPKLLIQFQNNGVVDDSQLPKDRFSAERLKGVDSTLKIQPAKLEDSAVYLCASSQQGWDGYTFGSGTRLTVV.

The V and J genes are TRBV18 and TRBJ2-3; 7 bases match TRBD2. Germline V gives CDR1 KGHSH, CDR2 LQKENI. The CDR3 has 14 residues. V was pared by 6 bases and J by 2 bases, with 5 bases of the junction left unmatched. CDR3 sequence: CASSKLANTDTQYF. As DNA, the CDR3 is TGTGCCAGCTCGAAACTAGCGAACACAGATACGCAGTATTTT.

Only a few counts were recorded for this clonotype. V and J are TRBV7-2 and TRBJ2-3, with 10 bases aligning to TRBD1. Trimming removed 1 base from V and 3 bases from J; junction bases left unmatched: 4. CDR1 and CDR2 (germline): SGHTA, FQGNSA. The CDR3 extends over 16 amino acids. This CDR3 is CASSLGTGGRTDTQYF. CDR3 nucleotides: TGTGCCAGCAGCTTAGGGACAGGGGGTCGAACAGATACGCAGTATTTT.

This clonotype turned up a few times. The chain employs TRBV20-1 and TRBJ1-4, with D possibly TRBD1 on 5 matching bases. This CDR3 is built from 15 residues. The germline V and J ends were trimmed by 3 bases and 8 bases, with 19 bases remaining between them. Germline V gene data show CDR1 as DFQATT and CDR2 as SNEGSKA (reference sequence). CDR3 residues: CSASDPGTFSEKLFF. CDR3 DNA sequence: TGCAGTGCTAGCGACCCTGGGACCTTCAGCGAAAAACTGTTTTTT.

This clonotype turned up a few times. The rearrangement uses TRBV11-2 and TRBJ1-2; TRBD1 is a possible D gene (6 bases). Trimming took off 10 bases at V and 5 bases at J, with 23 bases between the two ends. CDR1 and CDR2 (germline): SGHAT, FQNNGV. CDR3 size: 15 residues. CDR3 residues: CATGGPHPRGYGYTF. In nucleotides, the CDR3 is TGTGCCACCGGGGGGCCGCATCCTCGGGGGTATGGCTACACCTTC.

This clonotype was detected a few times. The chain uses TRBV20-1 and TRBJ2-2; no clear D gene. Per germline, CDR1 DFQATT and CDR2 SNEGSKA (reference sequence). The CDR3 is 15 amino acids. Trimming stripped 1 base from V and 3 bases from J, with 12 bases between. Here the CDR3 DNA reads TGCAGTGCTAGAGCTCCCCCTGCTCACACCGGGGAGCTGTTTTTT. Translating it yields CSARAPPAHTGELFF.